This TCR beta chain appears in the sequencing data of a study of blood T cell repertoires in COVID-19. Participants were aged about 18 to 90 years, lived in 20 to 25 US areas, and enrolled virtually. Here immunoSEQ multiplex PCR was the method, and the copy in TCRdb shows in-frame clones only, minus some. The sample lists 300,000 to 450,000 clones, around nine tenths occurring once. Germline CDR1 reads SQVTM; CDR2 reads ANQGSEA. CDR3 length: 14 residues. Trimming took 6 bases from V and 5 from J; bases not matched to a gene: 10. The J gene is TRBJ2-4, the V gene TRBV29-1; 7 bases are a match to TRBD1. Sample: PBMCs or T cells enriched from blood (not recorded which). The TCR was taken from a woman aged 25-40 years who had been exposed to COVID-19. This CDR3 is CSVGARQGENIQYF. As DNA, the CDR3 is TGCAGCGTGGGGGCCAGACAGGGAGAAAACATTCAGTACTTC.